The 15 T cell receptor beta chains in this list originate from one sample, sequenced in a study of cytotoxic CD8 clonotypes in ibrutinib-treated CLL. Assay used: immunoSEQ multiplex PCR; TCRdb lists only in-frame clones, some missing. The sample yields some 300,000 clones, just under 80% seen once. The sequences come from PBMCs, collected before ibrutinib treatment. The receptors come from a human donor with chronic lymphocytic leukemia.

The chain employs TRBV7-8 and TRBJ2-5, with D possibly being TRBD1 or TRBD2 (5 bases each). Trimming pared 6 bases from V and 1 base from J, leaving 15 bases between. The germline CDR1 and CDR2 sequences are SGHVS and FQNEAQ. The CDR3 is 15 amino acids. CDR3 amino acids: CASRNRQTTQETQYF. The CDR3 DNA reads as TGTGCCAGCAGAAATAGACAGACTACCCAAGAGACCCAGTACTTC.

The V and J genes are TRBV13 and TRBJ2-5; possibly TRBD1 for D (5 bases). Germline CDR1 and CDR2: PRHDT and FYEKMQ (reference sequence). The CDR3 runs to 15 residues. The V gene lost 5 bases and the J gene lost 5 bases, with 18 bases spanning the gap. The CDR3 DNA sequence: TGTGCCAGCAGCCCCCGCCCTGACAGCGTTGAGACCCAGTACTTC. It codes for CASSPRPDSVETQYF. The full variable domain, its missing parts supplied by reference TRBV13 and TRBJ2-5, is AAGVIQSPRHLIKEKRETATLKCYPIPRHDTVYWYQQGPGQDPQFLISFYEKMQSDKGSIPDRFSAQQFSDYHSELNMSSLELGDSALYFCASSPRPDSVETQYFGPGTRLLVL.

The V call is TRBV9, the J call TRBJ2-7; no reliable D call. This CDR3 spans 12 amino acids. V lost 3 bases and J 4 bases, leaving 8 bases between the germline ends. The germline gives CDR1 SGDLS, CDR2 YYNGEE. The CDR3 region is CASSGVGYEQYF. CDR3 in DNA: TGTGCCAGCAGCGGGGTAGGGTACGAGCAGTACTTC.

The gene calls are TRBV19 and TRBJ2-3; TRBD1 matches 10 bases. Trimming cost V 3 bases and J 1 base; bases outside gene matches: 4. The CDR3 covers 16 residues. Germline V CDR1 and CDR2: LNHDA, SQIVND (reference sequence). CDR3 region: CASSIRGTGGTDTQYF. The CDR3 nucleotides are TGTGCCAGTAGTATCCGCGGGACAGGGGGCACAGATACGCAGTATTTT.

This clone has just one count. This chain connects TRBV7-2 to TRBJ1-2; TRBD1 aligns across 10 bases. In germline, CDR1 is SGHTA, CDR2 FQGNSA. The CDR3 is 19 residues long. The V gene end was trimmed by 2 bases and the J gene end by 7 bases; junction bases not matched to a gene: 19. In DNA form, the CDR3 reads TGTGCCAGCAGCTTATTCCTCGGAAAGGGACAGGGGTCGATGGGTGGCTACACCTTC. It encodes CASSLFLGKGQGSMGGYTF.

The rearrangement links TRBV6-5 to TRBJ1-1; TRBD1 agrees at 7 bases. Germline V gene lookup returns CDR1 MNHEY and CDR2 SVGAGI. Germline trimming cut 5 bases from V and 1 base from J; bases unmatched to any gene: 4. CDR3 size: 14 residues. For the CDR3, the DNA is TGTGCCAGCAGTGAACAGGGGAAGAACACTGAAGCTTTCTTT. Protein product: CASSEQGKNTEAFF.

The chain uses TRBV4-2 and TRBJ1-5, with 9 bases fitting TRBD1. The CDR3 has 17 amino acids. J lost 6 bases, V lost 1 base, and 10 bases had no gene match. Germline CDR1 LGHNA, CDR2 YNFKEQ. CDR3 in amino acids: CASSQGLRDRVIQPQHF. DNA of the CDR3: TGTGCCAGCAGCCAAGGACTGCGGGACAGGGTTATTCAGCCCCAGCATTTT.

V gene TRBV30 combines with J gene TRBJ1-4; TRBD1 matches at 12 bases. The germline CDR1 and CDR2 sequences are GTSNPN and SVGIG (reference sequence). V gave up 2 bases and J gave up 8 bases; unmatched junction bases: 6. The CDR3 covers 15 residues. The CDR3 sequence is CAWSTGTGGGEKLFF. In DNA, the CDR3 is TGTGCCTGGAGTACGGGGACAGGGGGCGGCGAAAAACTGTTTTTT.

J is TRBJ1-4 and V is TRBV5-1; D unclear. Deletions cut 1 base from V and 5 bases from J, with 6 bases between. The length of the CDR3 is 13 residues. CDR1 and CDR2 (germline): SGHRS, YFSETQ. The CDR3 sequence is CASSLPENEKLFF. In DNA, the CDR3 is TGCGCCAGCAGCTTGCCAGAGAATGAAAAACTGTTTTTT.

This clone was observed a few times. The chain has TRBV7-2 and TRBJ1-3; D not certain. The germline V gene has CDR1 SGHTA and CDR2 FQGNSA. The CDR3 totals 15 residues. The V gene lost 1 base and the J gene lost 0 bases, with 7 bases spanning the gap. This CDR3 is CASSLGVSSGNTIYF. CDR3 in DNA: TGTGCCAGCAGCTTAGGTGTTTCCTCTGGAAACACCATATATTTT. Full variable domain (missing parts from reference TRBV7-2 and TRBJ1-3): GAGVSQSPSNKVTEKGKDVELRCDPISGHTALYWYRQSLGQGLEFLIYFQGNSAPDKSGLPSDRFSAERTGGSVSTLTIQRTQQEDSAVYLCASSLGVSSGNTIYFGEGSWLTVV.

J is TRBJ2-3 and V is TRBV30; 9 bases map to TRBD1. There are 16 residues in the CDR3. CDR1 and CDR2 from the germline V gene are GTSNPN and SVGIG (reference sequence). Trimming removed 3 bases from V and 2 bases from J; junction bases left unmatched: 9. CDR3 amino acids: CAWRPRTGVVTDTQYF. CDR3 nucleotide sequence: TGTGCCTGGAGGCCAAGGACAGGGGTTGTCACAGATACGCAGTATTTT.

This chain joins TRBV28 and TRBJ2-5; 7 bases align to TRBD2. Germline-derived CDR1 and CDR2 are MDHEN and SYDVKM. V dropped 2 bases and J dropped 4; count of bases not matched to a gene: 10. CDR3 size: 16 residues. CDR3: CASSLGRALFRETQYF. The CDR3 bases are TGTGCCAGCAGTTTAGGGAGGGCTCTTTTTCGAGAGACCCAGTACTTC.

The table lists this clone with a few counts. This rearrangement joins TRBV30 to TRBJ2-1; tentative D call: TRBD1 (6 bases). The V gene's germline CDR1 is GTSNPN and CDR2 SVGIG (reference sequence). V shed 5 bases and J shed 7 bases, with 9 bases lying between them. This CDR3 comprises 11 residues. The CDR3: CAWGQQNEQFF. CDR3 nucleotides: TGTGCCTGGGGACAGCAAAATGAGCAGTTCTTC. The whole variable domain, remainder taken from reference TRBV30 and TRBJ2-1, is SQTIHQWPATLVQPVGSPLSLECTVEGTSNPNLYWYRQAAGRGLQLLFYSVGIGQISSEVPQNLSASRPQDRQFILSSKKLLLSDSGFYLCAWGQQNEQFFGPGTRLTVL.

V gene TRBV10-3 combines with J gene TRBJ2-1; 11 nucleotides agree with TRBD2. This CDR3 comprises 17 residues. Germline trimming cut 5 bases from V and 0 bases from J; bases unmatched to any gene: 6. Germline V gives CDR1 ENHRY, CDR2 SYGVKD. The chain's CDR3 is CAISPTTSGSSYNEQFF. CDR3 in DNA: TGTGCCATCAGTCCCACTACTAGCGGGAGCTCCTACAATGAGCAGTTCTTC.

As for this clone: The junction differs from germline at one of its ends, possibly a read error. The chain carries TRBV4-1 and TRBJ2-7, with TRBD2 matching over 7 bases. This CDR3 is 15 amino acids long. CDR1 MGHRA and CDR2 YSYEKL come from the germline V gene. The CDR3 is CASSKDRGGPYEQYF. The CDR3 DNA is TGCGCCAGCAGCAAAGATCGGGGAGGGCCCTACGAGCAGTACTTC.